The T cell receptor (beta chain) described here comes from a study of blood T cell repertoires in COVID-19. Clones were read by immunoSEQ multiplex PCR, and TCRdb kept only the in-frame ones, dropping some. In the table there are about 380,000 clones, 88% of which are singletons. In regard to this clone: The same CDR3 can be traced to other DNA sequences in this sample.

Germline V CDR1 and CDR2: MGHDK, SYGVNS. V lost 1 base, J lost 4 bases, and 7 bases lay in between. The CDR3 length is 13 residues. The gene calls are TRBV25-1 and TRBJ1-2; D not resolved. Sequenced: PBMCs or T cells enriched from blood (not recorded which). The TCR originated in a woman younger than 35 who had recovered from COVID-19. This chain's CDR3 is CASSESGFYGYTF. For the CDR3, the DNA is TGTGCCAGCAGTGAATCGGGTTTCTATGGCTACACCTTC.